This T cell receptor (beta chain) was sequenced in a study of vaccination effects on CD4 cells after COVID-19. As for the study in general: In culture with approximately 9.5 IU/ml IL-2 and about 10 ug/ml peptides, PBMC were grown at fewer than 2.5 million per well.

Once cultured for under 11 days, the cells underwent separation to obtain CD4+ T cells. Either the mRNA-1273 or the BNT162b2 vaccine was given to participants as two doses. On days 3 and 7, fresh IL-2 medium replaced half the medium. The CDR3 contains 13 residues. The V gene's germline CDR1 is MDHEN and CDR2 SYDVKM. V shed 2 bases and J 6 bases; nucleotides not matched to a gene: 0. On this clone itself: The antigen is not known.

Sequenced by immunoSEQ multiplex PCR; TCRdb stores in-frame clones only, minus some. The table records approximately 60,000 clones, about 81% of them present only once. Study results and caveats: Vaccine-induced clones in healthy vaccinees cross-reacted with common cold coronaviruses in only 1 of 255 cases. Clones from infection and from vaccination both contracted markedly late after vaccination.

The clonotype originates from a human donor who received a COVID-19 vaccine. This material consisted of CD4+ T cells from PBMCs cultured without peptide, taken after COVID-19 vaccination. This chain links TRBV28 with TRBJ1-4, with 7 bases identical to TRBD1. The CDR3 DNA reads as TGTGCCAGCAGTTTAGGGACAGATGAAAAACTGTTTTTT. As protein: CASSLGTDEKLFF.